This TCR beta chain was recorded in a study of type 1 regulatory T cells. Study-level background: T-allo10 is an in vitro-generated, Tr1-enriched CD4 T cell product specific for alloantigen.

This clonotype was observed a handful of times. Its antigen remains unidentified. Trimming took off 1 base at V and 4 bases at J, with 18 bases between the two ends. The CDR3 extends over 17 amino acids. The germline V gene has CDR1 SGHRS and CDR2 YFSETQ. Whole-study findings and limits: Compared with non-type 1 regulatory T cells, type 1 regulatory T cells showed a more restricted TCR repertoire.

Via MiXCR, TCRdb re-called the reads, giving one row per CDR3 protein. The profile shows approximately 43,000 distinct CDR3 sequences, less than 15% of them singletons. The clonotype originates from a human donor in good health. Source material: cultured non-Tr1 T cells, either the whole culture or a sorted T cell fraction (not recorded which). The chain uses TRBV5-1 and TRBJ2-1; no clear D gene. The CDR3 DNA reads as TGCGCCAGCAGCTTGAGTTGGGGAACAACACGGTACAATGAGCAGTTCTTC. Its translation is CASSLSWGTTRYNEQFF.